This T cell receptor beta chain originates from a study of T cells expressing NK-cell markers. Study information: The sequencing cohort of eight donors included seven HCMV-seropositive individuals and one seronegative individual.

Looked up from germline, CDR1 is MNHEY and CDR2 is SVGAGI. The CDR3 covers 15 residues. Reprocessing the 5' RACE reads, TCRdb reports a single entry for every CDR3 protein and omits DNA. With 150,000 to 160,000 distinct CDR3 sequences in the sample, the ten largest clones hold around a third. Sequenced input: blood T cells: a sorted CD56 or NKG2C T cell subset, CD4+ or CD8+ T cells, or bulk PBMC T cells (not recorded which). The chain couples TRBV6-5 to TRBJ2-5. The clonotype was recovered from a woman aged 45-65 years in good health. The CDR3 protein is CASSYLGSHQETQYF.